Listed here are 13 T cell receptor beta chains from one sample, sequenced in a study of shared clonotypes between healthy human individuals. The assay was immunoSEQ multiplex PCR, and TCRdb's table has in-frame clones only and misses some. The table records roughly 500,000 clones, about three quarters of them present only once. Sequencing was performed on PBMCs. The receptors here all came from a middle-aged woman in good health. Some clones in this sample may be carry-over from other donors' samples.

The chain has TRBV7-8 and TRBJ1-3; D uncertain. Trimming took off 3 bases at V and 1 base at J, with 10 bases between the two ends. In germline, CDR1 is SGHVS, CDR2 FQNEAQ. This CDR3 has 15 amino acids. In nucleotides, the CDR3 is TGTGCCAGCAGCTTCTTACCGGGTTCTGGAAACACCATATATTTT. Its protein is CASSFLPGSGNTIYF.

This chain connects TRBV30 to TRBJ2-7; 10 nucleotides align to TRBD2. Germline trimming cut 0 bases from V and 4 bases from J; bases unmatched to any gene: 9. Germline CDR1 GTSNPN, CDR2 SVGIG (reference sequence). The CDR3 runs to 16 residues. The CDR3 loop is CAWSVPLSGRKYEQYF. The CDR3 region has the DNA TGTGCCTGGAGTGTACCTCTTAGCGGGAGGAAATACGAGCAGTACTTC.

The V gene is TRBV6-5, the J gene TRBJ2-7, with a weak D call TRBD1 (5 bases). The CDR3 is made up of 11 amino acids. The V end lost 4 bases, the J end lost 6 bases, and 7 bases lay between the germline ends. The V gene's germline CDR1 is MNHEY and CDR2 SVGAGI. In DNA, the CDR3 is TGTGCCAGCAGTTCAGGGTTCGAGCAGTACTTC. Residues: CASSSGFEQYF.

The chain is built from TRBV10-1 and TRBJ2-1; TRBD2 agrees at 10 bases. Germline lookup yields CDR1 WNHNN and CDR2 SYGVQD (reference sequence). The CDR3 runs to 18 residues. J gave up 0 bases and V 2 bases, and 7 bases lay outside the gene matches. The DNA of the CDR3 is TGCGCCAGCAGTGAGATTAGCGGGAGGCTCAGCTCCTACAATGAGCAGTTCTTC. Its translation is CASSEISGRLSSYNEQFF.

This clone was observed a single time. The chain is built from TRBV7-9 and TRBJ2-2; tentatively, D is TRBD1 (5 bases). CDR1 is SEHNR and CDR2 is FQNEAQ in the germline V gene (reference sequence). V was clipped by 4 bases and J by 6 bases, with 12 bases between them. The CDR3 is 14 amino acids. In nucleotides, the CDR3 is TGTGCCAGCAGCTCGGAACAGGCTCCCGGGGAGCTGTTTTTT. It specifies CASSSEQAPGELFF.

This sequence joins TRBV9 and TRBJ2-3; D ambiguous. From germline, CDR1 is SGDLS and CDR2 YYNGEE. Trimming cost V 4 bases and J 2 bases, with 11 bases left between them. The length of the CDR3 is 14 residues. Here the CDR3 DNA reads TGTGCCAGCAGCCCCCCCAAGTACACAGATACGCAGTATTTT. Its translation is CASSPPKYTDTQYF.

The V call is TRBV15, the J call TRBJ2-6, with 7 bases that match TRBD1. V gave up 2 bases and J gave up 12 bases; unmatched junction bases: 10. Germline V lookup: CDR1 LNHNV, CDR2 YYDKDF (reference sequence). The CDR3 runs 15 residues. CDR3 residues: CATSRPSDRSGVLTF. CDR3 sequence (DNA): TGTGCCACCAGCAGACCCTCGGACAGGTCCGGCGTCCTGACTTTC.

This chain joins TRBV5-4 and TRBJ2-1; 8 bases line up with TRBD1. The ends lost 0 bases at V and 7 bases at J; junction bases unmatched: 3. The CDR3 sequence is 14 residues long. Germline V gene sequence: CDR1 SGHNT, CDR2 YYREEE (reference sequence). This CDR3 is CASSLDWTGNEQFF. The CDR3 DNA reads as TGTGCCAGCAGCTTGGATTGGACAGGGAATGAGCAGTTCTTC.

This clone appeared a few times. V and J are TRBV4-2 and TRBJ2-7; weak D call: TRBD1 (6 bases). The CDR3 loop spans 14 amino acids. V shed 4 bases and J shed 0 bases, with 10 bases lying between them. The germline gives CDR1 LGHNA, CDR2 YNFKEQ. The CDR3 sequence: CASSPDRNSYEQYF. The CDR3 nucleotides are TGTGCCAGCAGCCCCGACAGGAACTCCTACGAGCAGTACTTC.

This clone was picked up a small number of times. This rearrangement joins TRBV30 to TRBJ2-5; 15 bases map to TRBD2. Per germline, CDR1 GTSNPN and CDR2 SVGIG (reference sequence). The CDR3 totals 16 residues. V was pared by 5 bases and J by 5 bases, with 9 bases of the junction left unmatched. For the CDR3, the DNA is TGTGCCTGGCCCGGACTAGCGGGAGGGCCGTGGGAGACCCAGTACTTC. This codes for CAWPGLAGGPWETQYF.

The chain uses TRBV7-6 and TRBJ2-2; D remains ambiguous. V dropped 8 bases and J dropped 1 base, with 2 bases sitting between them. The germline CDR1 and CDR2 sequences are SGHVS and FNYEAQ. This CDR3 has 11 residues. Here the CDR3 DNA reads TGTGCCAGCGGGAACACCGGGGAGCTGTTTTTT. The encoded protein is CASGNTGELFF.

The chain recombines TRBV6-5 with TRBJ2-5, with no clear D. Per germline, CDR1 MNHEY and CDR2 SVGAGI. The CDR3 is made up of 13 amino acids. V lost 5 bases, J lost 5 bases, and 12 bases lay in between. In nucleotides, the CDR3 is TGTGCCAGCAGTCGGCAGGATGGGGAGACCCAGTACTTC. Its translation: CASSRQDGETQYF.

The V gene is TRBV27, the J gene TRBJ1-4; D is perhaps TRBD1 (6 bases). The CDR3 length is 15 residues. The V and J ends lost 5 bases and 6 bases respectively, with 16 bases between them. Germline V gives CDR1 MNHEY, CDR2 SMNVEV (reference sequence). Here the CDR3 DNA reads TGTGCCAGCAGTCCAAACAGGGTGGAGGATGAAAAACTGTTTTTT. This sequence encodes CASSPNRVEDEKLFF.